Below, 5 T cell receptor beta chains from the same sample are listed, as sequenced in a study of cytomegalovirus exposure and HLA in healthy donors. It was with 60 Vbeta and 13 Jbeta primers that the PCR ran. Produced via immunoSEQ multiplex PCR; TCRdb's table is partial and in-frame only. The sample carries around 96,000 clones, approximately 80% recorded once. The sequenced sample was PBMCs. These receptor sequences come from a man aged 18 to 35 in good health and CMV-seronegative.

The DNA for the CDR3 is TGCGCCAGCAGCTTCGGACAGGGTACGGTTGCGGGTGAAAAACTGTTTTTT. Protein: CASSFGQGTVAGEKLFF. This chain links TRBV5-1 with TRBJ1-4, with TRBD1 matching 8 bases. Germline CDR1 reads SGHRS; CDR2 reads YFSETQ. V lost 2 bases to trimming and J lost 7 bases; unmatched junction nucleotides: 13. This CDR3 is built from 17 residues.

The chain links TRBV7-9 to TRBJ2-5; D is perhaps TRBD1 (6 bases). The V end was cut by 2 bases, the J end by 11 bases, with 18 bases between. The length of the CDR3 is 14 residues. Germline CDR1 and CDR2: SEHNR and FQNEAQ (reference sequence). The CDR3 loop reads CASSLSWTEGEQYF. The CDR3 nucleotides read TGTGCCAGCAGCTTAAGCTGGACCGAGGGGGAGCAGTACTTC.

This rearrangement joins TRBV7-9 to TRBJ1-1, with 10 bases that match TRBD1. The J segment lost 4 bases and the V segment lost 0 bases, leaving 2 bases of the junction unmatched. CDR3 length: 15 residues. Germline V CDR1 and CDR2: SEHNR, FQNEAQ (reference sequence). As DNA, the CDR3 is TGTGCCAGCAGCTTAGCCGGGACAGGGGCCACTGAAGCTTTCTTT. Its translation is CASSLAGTGATEAFF. The full variable domain, completed using reference TRBV7-9 and TRBJ1-1, is DTGVSQNPRHKITKRGQNVTFRCDPISEHNRLYWYRQTLGQGPEFLTYFQNEAQLEKSRLLSDRFSAERPKGSFSTLEIQRTEQGDSAMYLCASSLAGTGATEAFFGQGTRLTVV.

J is TRBJ2-1 and V is TRBV7-2; 9 bases are a match to TRBD2. The junction had 5 bases not matched to a gene; V was cut back by 1 base and J by 4 bases. The germline gives CDR1 SGHTA, CDR2 FQGNSA. CDR3 size: 16 residues. This CDR3 is CASSLGAGGRYNEQFF. In nucleotides, the CDR3 is TGTGCCAGCAGCTTAGGGGCGGGGGGGCGTTACAATGAGCAGTTCTTC.

The chain couples TRBV6-6 to TRBJ1-4, with TRBD1 identical over 9 bases. Germline V gene sequence: CDR1 MNHNY, CDR2 SVGAGI (reference sequence). J lost 6 bases, V lost 6 bases, and 8 bases had no gene match. This CDR3 contains 15 residues. CDR3 loop: CASRNRQGGHEKLFF. The CDR3 coding sequence is TGTGCCAGCAGGAACAGACAGGGGGGGCATGAAAAACTGTTTTTT.